These T cell receptor beta chains were read from a single sample in a study of control samples from healthy donors and cancer patients. The method was immunoSEQ multiplex PCR; TCRdb's version includes in-frame clones alone and lacks a portion of them. The repertoire holds 170,000 or so clones, around 92% seen once, with roughly 2% in the top ten. Input material: blood. The receptors come from a woman between 40 and 50 years old in good health. The CDR3 runs from the conserved cysteine through the conserved F or W. The D gene is left open where the match is weak. Some rows have no size entry. The others give once, few or many, or a class for an expanded clone.

D | J | V | size | DNA | CDR3
NA | TRBJ2-2 | TRBV12-5 | NA | TGTGCTAGTGGTTTTACCGGGGAGCTGTTTTTT | CASGFTGELFF
TRBD2 | TRBJ2-1 | TRBV3-1/TRBV3-2 | NA | TGTGCCAGCAGCCAGCGGGGGGAGTTGGATGAGCAGTTCTTC | CASSQRGELDEQFF
NA | TRBJ2-5 | TRBV10-2 | NA | TGCGCCAGCATGGGCGGGGTCCAAGAGACCCAGTACTTC | CASMGGVQETQYF
NA | TRBJ1-2 | TRBV6-1 | NA | TGTGCCAGCAGTGAGGGGGGGGTTGACTATGGCTACACCTTC | CASSEGGVDYGYTF
NA | TRBJ1-2 | TRBV6-2/TRBV6-3 | NA | TGTGCCAGCAGTTACTCTTTGGCTAACTATGGCTACACCTTC | CASSYSLANYGYTF
NA | TRBJ1-6 | TRBV6-5 | NA | TGTGCCAGCAGTTACCCCCGGTCACCCCTCCACTTT | CASSYPRSPLHF
NA | TRBJ2-2 | TRBV9 | NA | TGTGCCAGCAGTCCTAACACCGGGGAGCTGTTTTTT | CASSPNTGELFF
NA | TRBJ1-6 | TRBV7-9 | once | TGTGCCAGCAGCTTGGGGGGGACCCCTCAGTCCCTCCACTTT | CASSLGGTPQSLHF
NA | TRBJ2-5 | TRBV12-5 | NA | TGTGCTAGTGGTTTGCCCTACTCGCCTCACGGAGAGACCCAGTACTTC | CASGLPYSPHGETQYF
TRBD2 | TRBJ2-3 | TRBV27 | NA | TGTGCCAGCAGTTTAGCGGGGGGGCCCCTCGCGCAGTATTTT | CASSLAGGPLAQYF
NA | TRBJ1-3 | TRBV5-6 | once | TGTGCCAGCAGCTCGCAGGGGTCTGGAAACACCATATATTTT | CASSSQGSGNTIYF
NA | TRBJ1-1 | TRBV10-2 | NA | TGCGCCAGCGCGGATTCAGCGAGGGGAGCTTTCTTT | CASADSARGAFF
NA | TRBJ1-1 | TRBV7-2 | NA | TGTGCCAGCAGCTTAGTGGTGAAGAACACTGAAGCTTTCTTT | CASSLVVKNTEAFF
TRBD1 | TRBJ1-4 | TRBV7-9 | NA | TGTGCCAGCAGCGGGGACAGGGTAGGCGAAAAACTGTTTTTT | CASSGDRVGEKLFF
TRBD1 | TRBJ2-7 | TRBV5-1 | NA | TGCGCCAGCAGCTATTCCACAGGGGCCGAGCAGTACTTC | CASSYSTGAEQYF
TRBD2 | TRBJ2-5 | TRBV5-1 | NA | TGCGCCAGCAGCTCGACTAGCGGGGGCCTACCGCCGTACTTC | CASSSTSGGLPPYF
NA | TRBJ1-5 | TRBV2 | NA | TGTGCCAGCAGGTTAGGGACGCACCAGCCCCAGCATTTT | CASRLGTHQPQHF
NA | TRBJ2-2 | TRBV11-1 | NA | TGTGCCAGCAGCTTTGGGAACACCGGGGAGCTGTTTTTT | CASSFGNTGELFF
TRBD1 | TRBJ2-7 | TRBV7-6 | NA | TGTGCCAGCAGCTTAGGTGGGACAGGGGTAAACGAGCAGTACTTC | CASSLGGTGVNEQYF
NA | TRBJ1-2 | TRBV19 | NA | TGTGCCAGTGCAGGTTTCCAGACCTATGGCTACACCTTC | CASAGFQTYGYTF
TRBD2 | TRBJ2-3 | TRBV5-1 | NA | TGCGCCAGCAGCGGGCCCGGGACTACCATAACCACAGATACGCAGTATTTT | CASSGPGTTITTDTQYF
NA | TRBJ2-7 | TRBV5-1 | NA | TGCGCCAGCAACAGCGACGGGTGGAATGACTACGAGCAGTACTTC | CASNSDGWNDYEQYF
NA | TRBJ1-1 | TRBV11-3 | NA | TGTGCCAGCAGCTTTGGTGAGAACACTGAAGCTTTCTTT | CASSFGENTEAFF
NA | TRBJ1-6 | TRBV7-3 | NA | TGTGCCAGCAGCGAAGGACCGGGACAAATTAATCCCCTCCACTTT | CASSEGPGQINPLHF
NA | TRBJ1-2 | TRBV28 | NA | TGTGCCAGCAGTTTATGGGTCAGCTATGGCTACACCTTC | CASSLWVSYGYTF
TRBD1 | TRBJ1-1 | TRBV18 | NA | TGTGCCAGCTCACTACAGGGGGGTGAAGCTTTCTTT | CASSLQGGEAFF
TRBD1 | TRBJ2-7 | TRBV6-5 | NA | TGTGCCAGCAGCCAAGGGACAGACTACGAGCAGTACTTC | CASSQGTDYEQYF
NA | TRBJ1-3 | TRBV10-2 | NA | TGCGCCAGCGGCCTGGGTTCCACGACTGGAAACACCATATATTTT | CASGLGSTTGNTIYF
NA | TRBJ1-1 | TRBV5-4 | NA | TGTGCCAGCAGCCTCATCACTCTTGGGACTGAAGCTTTCTTT | CASSLITLGTEAFF
TRBD2 | TRBJ2-4 | TRBV7-6 | NA | TGTGCCAGCAGCTTTGCTAGCGGGGGGGCTGTGGCCAAAAACATTCAGTACTTC | CASSFASGGAVAKNIQYF
NA | TRBJ1-1 | TRBV2 | NA | TGTGCCAGCAGTGACAACACTGAAGCTTTCTTT | CASSDNTEAFF
NA | TRBJ1-1 | TRBV9 | few | TGTGCCAGCAGCGTAGAACTCAACACTGAAGCTTTCTTT | CASSVELNTEAFF
TRBD2 | TRBJ2-4 | TRBV2 | NA | TGTGCCACTTCCGGGACTAGTGAAGTCAAAAACATTCAGTACTTC | CATSGTSEVKNIQYF
TRBD1 | TRBJ1-5 | TRBV5-1 | NA | TGCGCCAGCAGCTGGACAGGGTTGATTGATCAGCCCCAGCATTTT | CASSWTGLIDQPQHF
TRBD1 | TRBJ2-1 | TRBV4-1 | NA | TGCGCCAGCAGCCAAGTGGGACAGGGTGCTAGTGAGCAGTTCTTC | CASSQVGQGASEQFF
NA | TRBJ1-6 | TRBV2 | NA | TGTGCCTCCACTCCGTCAGGGAACTATAATTCACCCCTCCACTTT | CASTPSGNYNSPLHF
TRBD2 | TRBJ2-7 | TRBV2 | few | TGTGCCAGCACTAGGACCCAACTAGCGGGGGTCTTAACCTACGAGCAGTACTTC | CASTRTQLAGVLTYEQYF
NA | TRBJ2-1 | TRBV2 | once | TGTGCCAGCATCGATGAGGGGAGGCGACAGGATTATAGCTCCTACAATGAGCAGTTCTTC | CASIDEGRRQDYSSYNEQFF
TRBD2 | TRBJ2-7 | TRBV5-1 | NA | TGCGCCAGCAGCTTGACAGCGGGGTCCTACGAGCAGTACTTC | CASSLTAGSYEQYF
NA | TRBJ2-5 | TRBV10-3 | NA | TGTGCCATCAGTGAGCCCGGGACACCGTCGCAAGAGACCCAGTACTTC | CAISEPGTPSQETQYF
TRBD1 | TRBJ1-6 | TRBV4-1 | few | TGCGCCAGCAGCTGGGGACAGGGTGGATCACCCCTCCACTTT | CASSWGQGGSPLHF
TRBD2 | TRBJ2-3 | TRBV10-1 | NA | TGCGCCAGCAGGAAGGGGACTAGCGGGAGCACAGATACGCAGTATTTT | CASRKGTSGSTDTQYF
TRBD1 | TRBJ2-2 | TRBV2 | once | TGTGCCAGCAGTGGGTACAGGGGCACCGGGGAGCTGTTTTTT | CASSGYRGTGELFF
NA | TRBJ1-5 | TRBV6-5 | once | TGTGCCAGTCTGAACACAGGTGGAAGCAATCAGCCCCAGCATTTT | CASLNTGGSNQPQHF
NA | TRBJ2-2 | TRBV10-1 | NA | TGCGCCAGCAGTGGGGGGTCCCGCACCGGGGAGCTGTTTTTT | CASSGGSRTGELFF
NA | TRBJ1-1 | TRBV10-1 | NA | TGCGCCAGCAGCGCCCAAGGGGTCACTGAAGCTTTCTTT | CASSAQGVTEAFF